The rows below give T cell receptor beta chains drawn from one sample of a study of shared clonotypes between healthy human individuals. The table came from immunoSEQ multiplex PCR; TCRdb's copy has only in-frame clones and leaves some out. The sample consists of over a million clones, approximately 78% of them appearing once. Material: memory CD4+ T cells from PBMCs. The receptors come from a young man in good health. Some clones in this sample may be carry-over from other donors' samples. Both conserved end residues are part of each CDR3. D genes are given only for firm matches. Expanded clones are given a class, and other clones once, few, many or no size at all.

TRBV7-2	.	TRBD1	TRBJ2-7	CASSYGQGKSYEQYF	TGTGCCAGCAGCTACGGACAGGGGAAATCCTACGAGCAGTACTTC
TRBV10-2	few	.	TRBJ1-1	CASSEFTYTEAFF	TGCGCCAGCAGTGAGTTTACGTACACTGAAGCTTTCTTT
TRBV15	.	.	TRBJ1-2	CATSSMATYGYTF	TGTGCCACCAGCAGTATGGCCACCTATGGCTACACCTTC
TRBV9	.	TRBD1	TRBJ2-7	CASSVAGQNYEQYF	TGTGCCAGCAGCGTAGCGGGACAGAACTACGAGCAGTACTTC
TRBV5-4	.	.	TRBJ1-1	CASSPGGNTEAFF	TGTGCCAGCAGCCCGGGGGGTAACACTGAAGCTTTCTTT
TRBV4-1	.	.	TRBJ2-1	CASSQDFDNEQFF	TGCGCCAGCAGCCAAGATTTCGACAATGAGCAGTTCTTC
TRBV19	.	TRBD1	TRBJ1-4	CASSILAGQGEGKLFF	TGTGCCAGTAGTATTCTGGCTGGACAGGGCGAGGGAAAACTGTTTTTT
TRBV5-1	once	.	TRBJ2-1	CASSTLGVFYTGNEQFF	TGCGCCAGCAGTACCCTTGGGGTGTTCTACACGGGGAATGAGCAGTTCTTC
TRBV7-8	.	.	TRBJ2-5	CASSLTETQYF	TGTGCCAGCAGCCTCACGGAGACCCAGTACTTC
TRBV7-3	.	.	TRBJ2-2	CASSRTASAHTGELFF	TGTGCCAGCAGCCGAACAGCGAGCGCACACACCGGGGAGCTGTTTTTT
TRBV5-1	once	TRBD1	TRBJ2-5	CASSKDRVLAQYF	TGCGCCAGCAGCAAGGACAGGGTGTTGGCCCAGTACTTC
TRBV7-2	.	TRBD1	TRBJ1-2	CASSTDGTGRFYGYTF	TGTGCCAGCAGCACCGACGGGACAGGGAGATTTTATGGCTACACCTTC
TRBV30	.	.	TRBJ2-3	CAWSGRRARIPTDTQYF	TGTGCCTGGAGTGGACGCCGGGCTAGGATCCCCACAGATACGCAGTATTTT
TRBV7-9	.	.	TRBJ1-1	CASSLVVSQNTEAFF	TGTGCCAGCAGCTTAGTAGTCAGCCAAAACACTGAAGCTTTCTTT
TRBV5-1	.	.	TRBJ1-1	CASSPLRGETEAFF	TGCGCCAGCAGCCCCCTGCGGGGGGAAACTGAAGCTTTCTTT
TRBV5-1	.	.	TRBJ1-1	CASSSDPNTEAFF	TGCGCCAGCAGCTCGGACCCGAACACTGAAGCTTTCTTT
TRBV5-1	.	TRBD1	TRBJ2-5	CASSLDRGETQYF	TGCGCCAGCAGCTTGGACAGGGGAGAGACCCAGTACTTC
TRBV16	.	.	TRBJ1-5	CASSQGIRTSHSNQPQHF	TGTGCCAGCAGCCAGGGGATCCGGACCTCTCATAGCAATCAGCCCCAGCATTTT
TRBV2	.	.	TRBJ1-3	CASRDFGRRSGNTIYF	TGTGCCAGCAGGGACTTCGGGCGGCGCTCTGGAAACACCATATATTTT
TRBV11-2	.	TRBD2	TRBJ2-3	CASSRQTPGLAGSTDTQYF	TGTGCCAGCAGCCGCCAAACGCCCGGACTAGCGGGGAGCACAGATACGCAGTATTTT
TRBV6-1	.	.	TRBJ1-2	CASSDPGRDGYTF	TGTGCCAGCAGTGATCCAGGGCGGGATGGCTACACCTTC
TRBV29-1	.	.	TRBJ2-4	CSVEQGSAKNIQYF	TGCAGCGTTGAGCAGGGAAGCGCCAAAAACATTCAGTACTTC
TRBV21-1	.	.	TRBJ2-1	CASIEGTSGNGEQFF	TGTGCCAGCATTGAAGGGACTAGCGGGAATGGTGAGCAGTTCTTC